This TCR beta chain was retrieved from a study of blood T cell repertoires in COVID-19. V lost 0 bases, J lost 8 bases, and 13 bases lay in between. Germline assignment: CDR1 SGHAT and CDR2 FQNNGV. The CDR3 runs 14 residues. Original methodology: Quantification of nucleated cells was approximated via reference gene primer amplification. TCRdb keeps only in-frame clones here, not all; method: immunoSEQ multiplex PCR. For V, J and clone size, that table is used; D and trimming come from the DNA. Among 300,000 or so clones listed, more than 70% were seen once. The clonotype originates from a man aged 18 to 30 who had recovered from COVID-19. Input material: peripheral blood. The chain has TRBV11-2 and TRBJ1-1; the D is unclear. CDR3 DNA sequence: TGTGCCAGCAGCTTAGACCCCTGGGCAGGCGAAGCTTTCTTT. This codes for CASSLDPWAGEAFF.